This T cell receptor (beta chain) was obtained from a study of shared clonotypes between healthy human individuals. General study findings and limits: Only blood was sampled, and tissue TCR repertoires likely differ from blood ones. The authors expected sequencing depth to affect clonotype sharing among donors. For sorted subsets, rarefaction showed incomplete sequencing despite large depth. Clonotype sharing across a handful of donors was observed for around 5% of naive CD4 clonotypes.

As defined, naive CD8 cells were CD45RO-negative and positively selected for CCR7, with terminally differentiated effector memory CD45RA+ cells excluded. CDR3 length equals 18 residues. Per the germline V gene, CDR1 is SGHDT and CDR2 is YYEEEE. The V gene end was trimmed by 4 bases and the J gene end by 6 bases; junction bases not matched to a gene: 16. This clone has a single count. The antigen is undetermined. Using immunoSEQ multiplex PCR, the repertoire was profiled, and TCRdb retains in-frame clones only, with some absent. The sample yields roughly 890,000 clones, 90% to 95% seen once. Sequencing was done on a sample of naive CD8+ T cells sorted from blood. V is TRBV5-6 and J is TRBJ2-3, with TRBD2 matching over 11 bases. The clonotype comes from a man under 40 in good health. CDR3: CASSQMAVTSGSRDTQYF. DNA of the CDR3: TGTGCCAGCAGCCAAATGGCGGTTACTAGCGGGAGTCGGGATACGCAGTATTTT.